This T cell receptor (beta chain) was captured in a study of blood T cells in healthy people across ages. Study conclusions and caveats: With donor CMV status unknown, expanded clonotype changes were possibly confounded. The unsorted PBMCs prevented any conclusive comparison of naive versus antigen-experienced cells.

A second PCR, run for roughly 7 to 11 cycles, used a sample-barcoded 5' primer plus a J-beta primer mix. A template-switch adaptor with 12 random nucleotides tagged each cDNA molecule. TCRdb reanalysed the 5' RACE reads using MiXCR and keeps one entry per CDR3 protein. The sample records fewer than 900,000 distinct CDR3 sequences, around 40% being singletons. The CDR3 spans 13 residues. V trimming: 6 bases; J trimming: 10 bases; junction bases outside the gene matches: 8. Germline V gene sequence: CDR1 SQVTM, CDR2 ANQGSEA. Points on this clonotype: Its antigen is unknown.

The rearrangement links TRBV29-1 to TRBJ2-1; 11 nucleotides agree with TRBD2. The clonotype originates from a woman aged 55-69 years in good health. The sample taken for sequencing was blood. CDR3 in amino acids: CSVAGTSGSEQFF. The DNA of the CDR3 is TGCAGCGTCGCGGGGACTAGCGGAAGCGAGCAGTTCTTC.